This TCR beta chain was recovered during a study of blood T cell repertoires in COVID-19. Study details: Sample material is recorded as cDNA or gDNA derived from T cells, B-cell-depleted T cells, or PBMCs.

The CDR3 spans 15 residues. V lost 6 bases to trimming and J lost 1 base, with 15 bases between them. Germline CDR1 reads MNHEY; CDR2 reads SVGAGI. Assay used: immunoSEQ multiplex PCR; TCRdb lists only in-frame clones, some missing. Of approximately 250,000 clones detected, over 75% appear once; the ten largest clones hold about 9.1%. The chain recombines TRBV6-5 with TRBJ1-2, with D possibly matching TRBD1 (5 bases). The receptor was derived from a human donor in a cohort sampled during active COVID-19. Sequencing was carried out using peripheral blood. The CDR3 nucleotides read TGTGCCAGCAGCCCCGGGTGGGGGGGTAACTATGGCTACACCTTC. It encodes CASSPGWGGNYGYTF.